One and the same sample provided the 6 T cell receptor beta chains below, sequenced in a study of blood T cells in healthy people across ages. A J-beta primer mix and a sample-barcoded 5' primer were used in a second PCR of about 7 to 12 cycles. TCRdb reprocessed the 5' RACE reads with MiXCR, giving one entry per CDR3 protein. The data show 800,000 to 900,000 distinct CDR3 sequences, approximately 59% seen once. The sequenced material came from blood. The source is a man aged 25 to 45 in good health.

This clonotype occurred once. The V gene is TRBV9, the J gene TRBJ2-3; no clear D gene. The CDR3 is made up of 15 amino acids. V lost 0 bases to trimming and J lost 4 bases, with 12 bases between them. The V gene's germline CDR1 is SGDLS and CDR2 YYNGEE. The CDR3 reads CASSVDGSPPDTQYF. CDR3 nucleotides: TGTGCCAGCAGCGTAGATGGCTCGCCCCCAGATACGCAGTATTTT.

This chain joins TRBV12-3 or TRBV12-4 and TRBJ1-5; 8 bases agree with TRBD1. The CDR3 runs to 15 residues. Germline trimming cut 2 bases from V and 3 bases from J; bases unmatched to any gene: 3. As DNA, the CDR3 is TGTGCCAGCAGTTTAAGGGACAGGAACAATCAGCCCCAGCATTTT. It translates to CASSLRDRNNQPQHF.

The chain combines TRBV6-2 or TRBV6-3 with TRBJ2-1; D remains ambiguous. CDR3 length equals 15 residues. V lost 6 bases, J lost 0 bases, and 12 bases lay in between. Looked up from germline, CDR1 is MNHEY and CDR2 is SVGEGT. Here the CDR3 reads CASRPNDGSYNEQFF. CDR3 coding DNA: TGTGCCAGCAGACCAAACGACGGCTCCTACAATGAGCAGTTCTTC.

The chain is built from TRBV2 and TRBJ2-1, with D possibly being TRBD1 (6 bases). This CDR3 is 14 amino acids long. Trimming removed 11 bases at V and 4 bases at J, with 18 bases between. The germline CDR1 and CDR2 sequences are SNHLY and FYNNEI. Written as DNA, the CDR3 is TGTGCCGCCAGGGGCCCTGAGATATACAATGAGCAGTTCTTC. This translates into CAARGPEIYNEQFF. The full variable domain, its missing parts supplied by reference TRBV2 and TRBJ2-1, is EPEVTQTPSHQVTQMGQEVILRCVPISNHLYFYWYRQILGQKVEFLVSFYNNEISEKSEIFDDQFSVERPDGSNFTLKIRSTKLEDSAMYFCAARGPEIYNEQFFGPGTRLTVL.

The chain couples TRBV15 to TRBJ1-5; D is ambiguous. V was clipped by 4 bases and J by 0 bases, with 10 bases between them. Germline CDR1 is LNHNV and CDR2 is YYDKDF (reference sequence). The CDR3 runs to 15 residues. The CDR3 region has the DNA TGTGCCACCAGCACCAGGCTTTATAGCAATCAGCCCCAGCATTTT. It yields the protein CATSTRLYSNQPQHF.

V usage is TRBV4-1 and J usage is TRBJ2-3; 9 bases are a match to TRBD2. The CDR3 length is 17 residues. V lost 1 base, J lost 0 bases, and 5 bases stayed unmatched. CDR1 MGHRA and CDR2 YSYEKL come from the germline V gene. CDR3 bases: TGCGCCAGCAGCCAAGTTCTTAGCGGGGGTAGCACAGATACGCAGTATTTT. Its protein product is CASSQVLSGGSTDTQYF.